One sample yielded the 11 T cell receptor beta chains listed below, sequenced in a study of identical twins. TCRdb redid the calling of the 5' RACE reads with MiXCR, one entry per CDR3 protein. The table records more than 200,000 distinct CDR3 sequences, around 15% of them present only once. Sequencing was done on a sample of memory (CD45RO+) T cells sorted from blood. The receptors derive from a woman under 30 in good health.

V is TRBV4-2 and J is TRBJ1-1, with D uncertain. This CDR3 region has 15 residues. V was trimmed by 5 bases and J by 1 base, leaving 14 bases between them. In germline, CDR1 is LGHNA, CDR2 YNFKEQ. The CDR3 DNA is TGTGCCAGCAGCGCCAGACTTATTTCGAACACTGAAGCTTTCTTT. Protein sequence: CASSARLISNTEAFF.

This clonotype was found many times. The chain employs TRBV10-3 and TRBJ2-2; possible D gene TRBD1, 6 bases. This CDR3 is 14 amino acids long. From germline, CDR1 is ENHRY and CDR2 SYGVKD. V lost 6 bases to trimming and J lost 0 bases, with 8 bases between them. This chain's CDR3 is CAIRQGSNTGELFF. DNA of the CDR3: TGTGCCATCAGGCAGGGGTCGAACACCGGGGAGCTGTTTTTT.

The V gene is TRBV3-1, the J gene TRBJ2-1; D may be TRBD2 (7 bases). The CDR3 totals 15 residues. Germline assignment: CDR1 LGHDT and CDR2 YNNKEL (reference sequence). Trimming cost V 6 bases and J 7 bases, with 19 bases left between them. The CDR3 DNA sequence: TGTGCCAGCAGTCCGAGCGGGAAGGGGGAAAATGAGCAGTTCTTC. The encoded protein is CASSPSGKGENEQFF.

Note on this clonotype: One end of the junction varies from germline; a read error may be responsible. The chain carries TRBV6-2 or TRBV6-3 and TRBJ1-1, with 7 positions matching TRBD1. Germline V lookup: CDR1 MNHEY, CDR2 SVGEGT. The CDR3 contains 11 residues. The chain's CDR3 is CASSRQTGLLF. In DNA form, the CDR3 reads TGTGCCAGCAGCCGACAGACAGGGCTCCTCTTT.

This clonotype was seen at least ten times. The chain joins TRBV12-3 or TRBV12-4 to TRBJ2-1; D unclear. CDR3 length: 15 amino acids. V was clipped by 5 bases and J by 0 bases, with 11 bases between them. Written as DNA, the CDR3 is TGTGCCAGCAGTCTGATGTATCGCTCCTACAATGAGCAGTTCTTC. The encoded protein is CASSLMYRSYNEQFF.

The chain employs TRBV11-2 and TRBJ2-5; 9 nucleotides align to TRBD1. CDR1 and CDR2 (germline): SGHAT, FQNNGV. The V and J ends lost 5 bases and 5 bases, in that order; junction bases with no gene match: 12. The CDR3 consists of 16 residues. CDR3 protein: CASSVTGTGYQETQYF. In nucleotides, the CDR3 is TGTGCCAGCAGCGTCACCGGGACAGGGTATCAGGAGACCCAGTACTTC.

A few counts support this clonotype. V gene TRBV20-1 combines with J gene TRBJ2-3, with D maybe TRBD2 (6 bases). Per germline, CDR1 DFQATT and CDR2 SNEGSKA (reference sequence). Trimming removed 7 bases from V and 6 bases from J, with 20 bases in between. This CDR3 contains 14 residues. Here the CDR3 reads CSGTGDSIGDTQYF. In DNA form, the CDR3 reads TGCAGTGGCACGGGAGATAGCATCGGGGATACGCAGTATTTT.

This clonotype was counted only a few times. The chain couples TRBV3-1 to TRBJ2-2; D call uncertain. Germline-derived CDR1 and CDR2 are LGHDT and YNNKEL (reference sequence). The ends were cut back, 0 bases at V and 1 base at J, with 6 bases in the middle. CDR3 length: 15 amino acids. This CDR3 is CASSQDLRNTGELFF. The DNA for the CDR3 is TGTGCCAGCAGCCAAGATCTACGGAACACCGGGGAGCTGTTTTTT.

This clonotype was recorded many times. V is TRBV5-1 and J is TRBJ2-1; 13 nucleotides line up with TRBD2. The V segment lost 4 bases and the J segment 6 bases; nucleotides outside the gene matches: 16. This CDR3 is 19 amino acids long. Germline CDR1 and CDR2: SGHRS and YFSETQ. This CDR3 reads CASSLRSTSGGQNTNEQFF. The DNA for the CDR3 is TGCGCCAGCAGCCTACGCTCGACTAGCGGGGGGCAAAACACCAATGAGCAGTTCTTC.

This clonotype was picked up a small number of times. The chain uses TRBV30 and TRBJ2-1; D remains unclear. The V end was cut by 1 base, the J end by 7 bases, with 11 bases between. Germline V gene lookup returns CDR1 GTSNPN and CDR2 SVGIG (reference sequence). The CDR3 has 13 residues. CDR3 in DNA: TGTGCCTGGAGTGGCTCTTTGGGTAATGAGCAGTTCTTC. Translating gives CAWSGSLGNEQFF.

The chain employs TRBV5-1 and TRBJ1-4; 8 bases line up with TRBD1. V was pared by 1 base and J by 7 bases, with 6 bases of the junction left unmatched. This CDR3 is built from 15 residues. CDR1 SGHRS and CDR2 YFSETQ come from the germline V gene. The CDR3, as DNA: TGCGCCAGCAGCTTGCAGGGGGCGAGTGGTGAAAAACTGTTTTTT. Its protein is CASSLQGASGEKLFF.